The rows below give T cell receptor beta chains drawn from one sample of a study of blood T cell repertoires in COVID-19. Measured with immunoSEQ multiplex PCR; TCRdb has only the in-frame clones, and not every one. Here the sample spans tens of thousands of clones, about 90% being singletons. The sequenced sample was peripheral blood. These receptors came from a man aged 50-60 years with active COVID-19. Each CDR3 is given with its conserved first and last residue. The order of the fields is J gene, clone size, V gene, CDR3 protein. Only part of the rows carry a size: once, few, many, or a class if the clone is expanded.

>TRBJ2-4|NA|TRBV5-1
CASSLGTGRTKNIQYF
>TRBJ1-3|NA|TRBV30
CAWRVFGSGNTIYF
>TRBJ2-7|NA|TRBV11-3
CASSLGQGVAYEQYF
>TRBJ1-6|NA|TRBV9
CASSSHSSYNSPLHF
>TRBJ1-5|NA|TRBV2
CASQDSYSNQPQHF
>TRBJ2-7|NA|TRBV28
CASSIRTGIYEQYF
>TRBJ1-2|NA|TRBV6-1
CASSETGTALRGETF
>TRBJ2-3|once|TRBV7-9
CASSLERVGGSTDTQYF
>TRBJ1-4|NA|TRBV5-6
CASSLEGEENEKLFF
>TRBJ2-2|NA|TRBV6-6
CASRQGDTGELFF
>TRBJ1-1|NA|TRBV10-3
CAVSAGTVNTEAFF
>TRBJ2-1|NA|TRBV5-1
CASSLIGYSGNEQFF
>TRBJ1-2|NA|TRBV3-1/TRBV3-2
CASSQEVGQGYADGYTF
>TRBJ1-5|NA|TRBV7-9
CASSFDRDHVASNQPQHF
>TRBJ2-3|NA|TRBV4-1
CASSPLGGGASTDTQYF
>TRBJ2-1|NA|TRBV3-1/TRBV3-2
CASSRGSSGGSYNEQFF
>TRBJ2-7|NA|TRBV6-5
CASALSGSYEQYF
>TRBJ2-2|NA|TRBV18
CASSPVRTSGAGELFF
>TRBJ1-2|NA|TRBV5-1
CASSSRLTGGGSGYTF
>TRBJ2-5|NA|TRBV9
CASSVGGTSGPRETQYF
>TRBJ1-4|NA|TRBV28
CASSLFHRAKNEKLFF
>TRBJ1-2|NA|TRBV4-1
CASSQGDSLIYGYTF
>TRBJ2-4|NA|TRBV7-8
CASSPSAGTVSNIQYF
>TRBJ2-1|NA|TRBV19
CASSIGRDTHKQFF
>TRBJ2-7|NA|TRBV5-1
CASSLSGQDYEQYF
>TRBJ1-1|NA|TRBV5-5
CASSRVGGNTEAFF
>TRBJ1-1|NA|TRBV28
CASSLPDRANTEAFF
>TRBJ2-3|once|TRBV6-5
CASTAQGPSTDTQYF
>TRBJ2-3|NA|TRBV6-6
CASSGADTQYF
>TRBJ2-5|NA|TRBV5-1
CASSPGTGGYQETQYF
>TRBJ1-2|NA|TRBV7-9
CASSQRQGLGGYTF
>TRBJ2-2|NA|TRBV28
CASRTSGIRTGELFF
>TRBJ2-7|once|TRBV11-2
CASSQVGGSGYEQYF
>TRBJ2-7|NA|TRBV11-2
CASSPVRGTYEQYF
>TRBJ2-5|NA|TRBV6-1
CASSELPGHQRETQYF
>TRBJ2-3|NA|TRBV18
CASSPRQGNLDTQYF
>TRBJ2-7|NA|TRBV19
CASSKPGPNYEQYF
>TRBJ2-3|NA|TRBV24-1
CATSEGLAGADTQYF
>TRBJ2-1|NA|TRBV3-1/TRBV3-2
CASSQTGNEQFF
>TRBJ2-1|once|TRBV19
CASSIDPTRTHEQFF
>TRBJ2-7|NA|TRBV11-2
CASAGTMLYEQYF
>TRBJ1-1|few|TRBV6-5
CASSYGGVNTEAFF
>TRBJ1-1|NA|TRBV7-8
CASSLRGQGVNTEAFF
>TRBJ2-5|once|TRBV25-1
CASRTGGAGTQYF
>TRBJ2-1|once|TRBV11-1
CASSPAGREEDEQFF
>TRBJ2-4|NA|TRBV27
CASSNRGGAGNIQYF
>TRBJ2-6|NA|TRBV5-1
CASSRDSGANVLTF
>TRBJ2-2|NA|TRBV24-1
CATSGGERSRTGELFF
>TRBJ2-7|NA|TRBV13
CASSLTERGTYEQYF
>TRBJ2-1|NA|TRBV5-1
CASSGGGVRYNEQFF
>TRBJ2-4|NA|TRBV6-2/TRBV6-3
CASSNSIAGGPRDIQYF